These 32 T cell receptor beta chains came from one sample sequenced in a study of early stage breast cancer tumors. Data came from immunoSEQ multiplex PCR; TCRdb stores just in-frame clones and leaves some out. The sample records 39,000 or so clones, around 73% being singletons. Sequencing was carried out using blood. The receptors stem from a person aged 45 to 60 with breast cancer.

V and J are TRBV28 and TRBJ2-7; D remains unclear. CDR3 length: 12 amino acids. V dropped 3 bases and J dropped 2 bases, with 5 bases sitting between them. Germline CDR1 reads MDHEN; CDR2 reads SYDVKM. The CDR3 sequence: CASSFQTYEQYF. The CDR3 DNA sequence: TGTGCCAGCAGTTTTCAGACCTACGAGCAGTACTTC.

This CDR3 reads CASSNFPGNSGNTIYF. CDR3 bases: TGTGCCAGCAGCAACTTCCCAGGGAACTCTGGAAACACCATATATTTT. The V and J genes are TRBV9 and TRBJ1-3; D perhaps matches TRBD1 (5 bases). CDR3 length: 16 residues. The V gene's germline CDR1 is SGDLS and CDR2 YYNGEE. Trimming left V 4 bases short and J 0 bases short, with 14 bases between.

The J gene is TRBJ2-5, the V gene TRBV20-1; the match to TRBD2 covers 9 bases. CDR1 is DFQATT and CDR2 is SNEGSKA in the germline V gene (reference sequence). V was clipped by 8 bases and J by 4 bases; unmatched bases: 2. The CDR3 spans 11 residues. The CDR3 here is CSLRGGETQYF. The CDR3 DNA reads TGCAGTCTGCGGGGGGGAGAGACCCAGTACTTC.

V gene TRBV9 combines with J gene TRBJ2-5, with 11 bases that match TRBD1. V shed 3 bases, J shed 9 bases, and the junction held 10 bases outside the gene matches. CDR1 is SGDLS and CDR2 is YYNGEE in the germline V gene. CDR3 length: 15 amino acids. Here the CDR3 DNA reads TGTGCCAGCAGCGCATACCCGGGACAGGGGGAGTCCCAGTACTTC. Translating gives CASSAYPGQGESQYF.

The chain recombines TRBV18 with TRBJ2-1; D call uncertain. The CDR3 loop spans 13 amino acids. CDR1 and CDR2 (germline): KGHSH, LQKENI. The germline V and J ends were trimmed by 6 bases and 5 bases, with 11 bases remaining between them. This chain's CDR3 is CASSQTRDNEQFF. DNA for the CDR3: TGTGCCAGCTCCCAGACCCGGGACAATGAGCAGTTCTTC.

The chain recombines TRBV6-1 with TRBJ2-5; TRBD2 aligns across 9 bases. The CDR3 spans 15 residues. Germline V gene sequence: CDR1 MNHNS, CDR2 SASEGT. V dropped 6 bases and J dropped 2; count of bases not matched to a gene: 7. In DNA, the CDR3 is TGTGCCAGCAGGAAAGCTAGCGGGATACAAGAGACCCAGTACTTC. Its translation is CASRKASGIQETQYF.

V is TRBV7-9 and J is TRBJ2-2; TRBD1 agrees at 7 bases. Germline V gene data show CDR1 as SEHNR and CDR2 as FQNEAQ (reference sequence). The trim removed 4 bases at V and 5 bases at J, leaving 7 bases unmatched. This CDR3 region has 15 residues. This CDR3 is CASSSGTEITGELFF. CDR3 nucleotides: TGTGCCAGCAGCTCGGGGACAGAGATTACCGGGGAGCTGTTTTTT.

V usage is TRBV6-5 and J usage is TRBJ2-5; possibly TRBD2 for D (5 bases). The germline CDR1 and CDR2 sequences are MNHEY and SVGAGI. Trimming left V 0 bases short and J 1 base short, with 9 bases between. This CDR3 has 15 residues. CDR3: CASSYSASGQETQYF. The CDR3 coding sequence is TGTGCCAGCAGTTACTCGGCCAGCGGCCAAGAGACCCAGTACTTC.

This clone was detected a few times. V is TRBV5-1 and J is TRBJ1-4, with 7 bases aligning to TRBD1. CDR3 size: 15 residues. Germline CDR1 is SGHRS and CDR2 is YFSETQ. The V segment lost 0 bases and the J segment 5 bases; nucleotides outside the gene matches: 4. The CDR3 bases are TGCGCCAGCAGCTTGGGAACAGGGGCAAATGAAAAACTGTTTTTT. Protein sequence: CASSLGTGANEKLFF. Full variable domain (remainder filled in from reference TRBV5-1 and TRBJ1-4): KAGVTQTPRYLIKTRGQQVTLSCSPISGHRSVSWYQQTPGQGLQFLFEYFSETQRNKGNFPGRFSGRQFSNSRSEMNVSTLELGDSALYLCASSLGTGANEKLFFGSGTQLSVL.

The chain links TRBV12-5 to TRBJ2-7, with 10 bases lining up with TRBD2. This CDR3 has 16 residues. V lost 1 base to trimming and J lost 6 bases; unmatched junction nucleotides: 9. Germline V gene sequence: CDR1 LGHNT, CDR2 FRNRAP. The chain's CDR3 is CASGLALAGGYGEQYF. The DNA for the CDR3 is TGTGCTAGTGGTTTGGCTTTAGCGGGAGGCTATGGCGAGCAGTACTTC.

The J gene is TRBJ1-2, the V gene TRBV19; D is possibly TRBD1 (5 bases). Germline V gene data show CDR1 as LNHDA and CDR2 as SQIVND (reference sequence). The CDR3 sequence is 14 residues long. Deletions cut 7 bases from V and 4 bases from J, with 16 bases between. Here the CDR3 DNA reads TGTGCCAGTACCCCCGAACGGGGGTTCTATGGCTACACCTTC. Its translation: CASTPERGFYGYTF.

This chain connects TRBV27 to TRBJ2-7; 9 bases map to TRBD1. The CDR3 totals 14 residues. CDR1 is MNHEY, CDR2 SMNVEV, per germline (reference sequence). The V gene end was trimmed by 8 bases and the J gene end by 6 bases; junction bases not matched to a gene: 11. CDR3 coding DNA: TGTGCCAGCGGACGGGACAGGGAGGCTCGCGAGCAGTACGTC. Encoded protein: CASGRDREAREQYV.

The chain joins TRBV7-2 to TRBJ2-7, with TRBD1 matching over 12 bases. CDR3 length: 12 amino acids. Germline CDR1 SGHTA, CDR2 FQGNSA. Unmatched junction bases numbered 8, after V lost 10 bases and J lost 10 bases. CDR3 in amino acids: CAILGTGGDQYF. The CDR3 DNA is TGTGCCATCCTGGGGACAGGGGGCGATCAGTACTTC.

This chain connects TRBV5-4 to TRBJ1-6; 9 nucleotides line up with TRBD1. CDR1 is SGHNT, CDR2 YYREEE, per germline (reference sequence). The length of the CDR3 is 15 residues. Losses at the gene ends were 2 bases for V and 7 bases for J; bases not matched to a gene: 4. This CDR3 reads CASSFHRGLNSPLHF. Written as DNA, the CDR3 is TGTGCCAGCAGCTTTCACAGGGGGCTAAATTCACCCCTCCACTTT.

CDR3 residues: CASSLTGSTNEKLFF. In DNA, the CDR3 is TGTGCCAGCAGCCTGACAGGGTCAACTAATGAAAAACTGTTTTTT. The chain employs TRBV11-3 and TRBJ1-4; 7 positions agree with TRBD1. Looked up from germline, CDR1 is SGHNT and CDR2 is YENEEA. The CDR3 sequence is 15 residues long. The trim removed 5 bases at V and 0 bases at J, leaving 3 bases unmatched.

The chain joins TRBV7-8 to TRBJ2-3; tentative D call: TRBD2 (6 bases). CDR3 length equals 16 residues. CDR1 is SGHVS, CDR2 FQNEAQ, per germline. Trimming cost V 2 bases and J 1 base, with 13 bases left between them. The CDR3 nucleotides read TGTGCCAGCAGCTTAATGGCGGGGCTGGGCACAGATACGCAGTATTTT. As protein: CASSLMAGLGTDTQYF.

The CDR3 DNA reads as TGCGCCAGCAGTACCCCGAGGGCGGGGTCGTACAATGAGCAGTTCTTC. This translates into CASSTPRAGSYNEQFF. This chain uses TRBV10-2 with TRBJ2-1; D might be TRBD2 (6 bases). The CDR3 totals 16 residues. Germline V gene lookup returns CDR1 WSHSY and CDR2 SAAADI. V lost 5 bases and J 4 bases, leaving 18 bases between the germline ends.

V usage is TRBV30 and J usage is TRBJ1-4; D call uncertain. CDR3 length: 12 amino acids. V gave up 0 bases and J gave up 10 bases, with 9 bases separating them. Germline CDR1 is GTSNPN and CDR2 is SVGIG (reference sequence). CDR3 in DNA: TGTGCCTGGAGTGTCTCTGAGGGAAAACTGTTTTTT. Translated: CAWSVSEGKLFF.

This clone turned up a few times. The chain uses TRBV19 and TRBJ1-2; 9 nucleotides match TRBD1. Germline trimming cut 9 bases from V and 5 bases from J; bases unmatched to any gene: 10. The CDR3 has 14 residues. The germline V gene has CDR1 LNHDA and CDR2 SQIVND (reference sequence). This CDR3 reads CARERDRVTYGYTF. CDR3 DNA: TGTGCCAGAGAAAGGGACAGGGTGACGTATGGCTACACCTTC.

The chain has TRBV11-2 and TRBJ1-4; 9 bases map to TRBD1. This CDR3 contains 14 residues. The V and J ends lost 8 bases and 8 bases, in that order; junction bases with no gene match: 9. Germline V gene lookup returns CDR1 SGHAT and CDR2 FQNNGV. CDR3 sequence: CASGSGTGREKLFF. As DNA, the CDR3 is TGTGCCAGCGGCTCCGGGACAGGGAGGGAAAAACTGTTTTTT.

This rearrangement joins TRBV10-2 to TRBJ1-2; D perhaps matches TRBD1 (6 bases). Germline CDR1 and CDR2: WSHSY and SAAADI. The CDR3 totals 14 residues. Trimming left V 3 bases short and J 2 bases short, with 10 bases between. The CDR3 reads CASSDRRGNYGYTF. In DNA form, the CDR3 reads TGCGCCAGCAGTGATCGCAGGGGAAACTATGGCTACACCTTC.

The V call is TRBV28, the J call TRBJ2-7; the D is unclear. Trimming pared 6 bases from V and 0 bases from J, leaving 18 bases between. Germline V gives CDR1 MDHEN, CDR2 SYDVKM. This CDR3 contains 16 residues. The CDR3 is CASRARSGHPSYEQYF. The CDR3 DNA reads as TGTGCCAGCAGGGCCCGCTCAGGTCACCCCTCCTACGAGCAGTACTTC.

The chain links TRBV28 to TRBJ2-7; 9 bases are shared with TRBD1. The germline V gene has CDR1 MDHEN and CDR2 SYDVKM. This CDR3 is built from 15 residues. V lost 3 bases and J lost 3; bases outside the gene matches: 6. The CDR3 DNA follows: TGTGCCAGCAGTTTTGAAGGGACAGGGAACTACGAGCAGTACTTC. It encodes CASSFEGTGNYEQYF.

This chain uses TRBV5-6 with TRBJ2-2, with 10 bases identical to TRBD2. V dropped 1 base and J dropped 1; count of bases not matched to a gene: 4. This CDR3 contains 17 residues. Germline V gene lookup returns CDR1 SGHDT and CDR2 YYEEEE. CDR3 coding DNA: TGTGCCAGCAGCTTGAAGATAGCGGGAGGGAACACCGGGGAGCTGTTTTTT. Translation gives CASSLKIAGGNTGELFF.

The chain is built from TRBV2 and TRBJ1-5; 7 nucleotides agree with TRBD1. J was trimmed by 4 bases and V by 5 bases; bases with no gene match: 5. Germline V gene lookup returns CDR1 SNHLY and CDR2 FYNNEI. CDR3 length: 14 amino acids. The CDR3 loop reads CASSPSGGNQPQHF. The CDR3 coding sequence is TGTGCCAGCAGTCCGTCAGGGGGGAATCAGCCCCAGCATTTT.

This sequence joins TRBV29-1 and TRBJ2-5; 7 positions match TRBD1. Trimming removed 4 bases from V and 2 bases from J; junction bases left unmatched: 4. Germline V gives CDR1 SQVTM, CDR2 ANQGSEA. The CDR3 extends over 13 amino acids. The CDR3: CSVAQGFQETQYF. The DNA of the CDR3 is TGCAGCGTTGCACAGGGGTTTCAAGAGACCCAGTACTTC.

The chain links TRBV5-6 to TRBJ1-2, with D unclear. Germline CDR1 is SGHDT and CDR2 is YYEEEE. The V and J ends lost 0 bases and 8 bases respectively, with 11 bases between them. The CDR3 runs to 13 residues. The CDR3 is CASSLVTADGYTF. The CDR3 DNA reads TGTGCCAGCAGCTTGGTCACAGCCGACGGCTACACCTTC. The full variable domain, completed using reference TRBV5-6 and TRBJ1-2, is DAGVTQSPTHLIKTRGQQVTLRCSPKSGHDTVSWYQQALGQGPQFIFQYYEEEERQRGNFPDRFSGHQFPNYSSELNVNALLLGDSALYLCASSLVTADGYTFGSGTRLTVV.

The chain joins TRBV11-3 to TRBJ1-1; 9 nucleotides align to TRBD1. This CDR3 region has 12 residues. V shed 5 bases and J 13 bases; nucleotides not matched to a gene: 8. The V gene's germline CDR1 is SGHNT and CDR2 YENEEA. The CDR3 is CASSVRDREVFF. CDR3 bases: TGTGCCAGCAGCGTCCGGGACAGGGAGGTTTTCTTT.

The chain uses TRBV12-5 and TRBJ2-7; D is perhaps TRBD1 (6 bases). This CDR3 has 16 residues. Germline V lookup: CDR1 LGHNT, CDR2 FRNRAP. The ends were cut back, 6 bases at V and 1 base at J, with 19 bases in the middle. The CDR3 sequence: CASGSFPAGVSYEQYF. The CDR3, as DNA: TGTGCTAGTGGCTCTTTTCCAGCAGGGGTGTCCTACGAGCAGTACTTC.

The genes are TRBV6-1 and TRBJ2-7, with 10 bases aligning to TRBD2. V lost 6 bases to trimming and J lost 0 bases; unmatched junction nucleotides: 2. The CDR3 runs to 14 residues. Germline CDR1 and CDR2: MNHNS and SASEGT. In DNA, the CDR3 is TGTGCCAGCAGCCGGACTAGCGGCTCCTACGAGCAGTACTTC. It is translated as CASSRTSGSYEQYF.

The chain links TRBV7-8 to TRBJ1-5, with D possibly TRBD1 on 5 matching bases. The germline V and J ends were trimmed by 1 base and 6 bases, with 19 bases remaining between them. The germline V gene has CDR1 SGHVS and CDR2 FQNEAQ. The CDR3 spans 17 residues. The CDR3 nucleotides read TGTGCCAGCAGCTTAGATCCAGTGACTGGGGGGTTTCAGCCCCAGCATTTT. Translated, it gives CASSLDPVTGGFQPQHF.

CDR3 sequence reads: CASSLGHLSNQPQHF. CDR3 bases: TGTGCCAGCAGCTTGGGGCACCTCAGCAATCAGCCCCAGCATTTT. V gene TRBV5-5 combines with J gene TRBJ1-5, with unresolved D. V was trimmed by 0 bases and J by 1 base, leaving 8 bases between them. This CDR3 region has 15 residues. Germline V lookup: CDR1 SGHKS, CDR2 YYEKEE (reference sequence).